The 9 T cell receptor beta chains in this list originate from one sample, sequenced in a study of T cell clonality in common variable immunodeficiency (dated by TCRdb to between 2015 and 2016). Receptor amplification or capture employed the immunoSEQ multiplex PCR assay. The immuneACCESS repertoire file appears here via TCRdb, limited to in-frame rearrangements. These files lack a portion of the clones; in checked studies, under half of the deficit traces to unresolved V genes, and the cause of the others is not known. The data for this sample show approximately 29,000 clones, each detected more than once. In total, the top ten clones hold approximately 3.1% of the sample. What the authors observed across the whole study: CVID TCRbeta sequences were reported to have fewer deletions and N-nucleotide insertions and to lack highly modified clones with 13 or more V deletions.

Antigens of these TCRs are unknown. Sequenced input: peripheral blood mononuclear cells. The receptor source for this set is a human donor with common variable immunodeficiency.

This clone occurred a few times. The CDR3 end is not reached by the read, which stops 3 residues before it; the germline J gene fills it in. The gene calls are TRBV7-9 and TRBJ2-7; maybe TRBD2 (6 bases). The germline V and J ends were trimmed by 1 base and 3 bases, with 7 bases remaining between them. The CDR3 sequence is 13 residues long. The germline CDR1 and CDR2 sequences are SEHNR and FQNEAQ (reference sequence). The CDR3 is CASSLGLDYEQYF. CDR3 bases read: TGTGCCAGCAGCTTAGGACTAGACTACGAG.

This clone was picked up many times. Coverage ceases 3 residues before the CDR3 finishes, and the germline J gene fills in the end. This sequence joins TRBV20-1 and TRBJ2-3, with D maybe TRBD1 (6 bases). Germline CDR1 reads DFQATT; CDR2 reads SNEGSKA (reference sequence). The CDR3 covers 15 residues. V was clipped by 1 base and J by 2 bases, with 13 bases between them. The CDR3 reads CSARGAGVHTDTQYF. Incomplete CDR3 DNA: TGCAGTGCTAGAGGGGCAGGGGTTCACACAGATACG.

This clone was observed a few times. Sequencing ends 3 residues short of the CDR3 end; the germline J gene provides the rest. The V and J genes are TRBV30 and TRBJ2-5; tentative D call: TRBD1 (5 bases). The germline V gene encodes CDR1 GTSNPN and CDR2 SVGIG (reference sequence). The V end lost 2 bases, the J end lost 4 bases, and 8 bases lay between the germline ends. The length of the CDR3 is 12 residues. The CDR3 loop is CAWSQGLETQYF. The covered CDR3 bases are TGTGCCTGGAGTCAGGGCTTAGAGACC.

This clone was seen a handful of times. The read gets to within 3 residues of the CDR3 end, and the germline J gene fills in the rest. The J gene is TRBJ2-1, the V gene TRBV29-1; D might be TRBD1 or TRBD2, each matching 5 bases. This CDR3 contains 12 residues. The germline gives CDR1 SQVTM, CDR2 ANQGSEA. V lost 4 bases to trimming and J lost 5 bases, with 9 bases between them. CDR3 region: CSVARGDNEQFF. Partial CDR3 DNA: TGCAGCGTTGCCCGAGGGGACAATGAG.

The table lists this clone with many counts. CDR3 amino acids: CASSLQGANEKLFF. The CDR3 DNA, read in part, is TGCGCCAGCAGCTTACAGGGCGCTAATGAAAAA. V is TRBV5-1 and J is TRBJ1-4, with a tentative D call TRBD1 (6 bases). The CDR3 end is not reached by the read, which stops 3 residues before it; the germline J gene fills it in. Germline V gene lookup returns CDR1 SGHRS and CDR2 YFSETQ. The V end lost 2 bases, the J end lost 3 bases, and 8 bases lay between the germline ends. CDR3 size: 14 residues.

The sample holds many counts of this clone. The CDR3 end falls 3 residues outside the read, so it is completed with the germline J gene. V usage is TRBV20-1 and J usage is TRBJ2-5; TRBD2 matches at 13 bases. With 5 bases clipped from V and 6 bases from J, the junction kept 12 bases outside the gene matches. The germline CDR1 and CDR2 sequences are DFQATT and SNEGSKA (reference sequence). CDR3 length: 16 amino acids. The CDR3 reads CSAYTSGGAFEQTQYF. Incomplete CDR3 DNA: TGCAGTGCTTACACTAGCGGGGGGGCGTTTGAACAGACC.

At least ten counts were recorded for this clone. The CDR3 end falls 3 residues outside the read, so it is completed with the germline J gene. This chain links TRBV11-3 with TRBJ2-3; perhaps TRBD1 as D (6 bases). Deletions cut 1 base from V and 2 bases from J, with 10 bases between. The CDR3 has 15 amino acids. Germline CDR1 reads SGHNT; CDR2 reads YENEEA. CDR3 sequence reads: CASSLGRTDTDTQYF. CDR3 DNA (partial): TGTGCCAGCAGCTTAGGAAGGACAGACACAGATACG.

A remark on this clone: The CDR3 end falls 3 residues outside the read, so it is completed with the germline J gene. This chain links TRBV2 with TRBJ1-5; TRBD1 aligns across 7 bases. V gave up 6 bases and J gave up 6 bases; unmatched junction bases: 5. The CDR3 has 13 amino acids. In germline, CDR1 is SNHLY, CDR2 FYNNEI. The CDR3 DNA, read in part, is TGTGCCAGCAGCGACCGGACAGGTCAGCCC. This codes for CASSDRTGQP. The entire CDR3 protein reads CASSDRTGQPQHF.

This clone came up many times. The CDR3 is cut off 3 residues early in the read; its end comes from the germline J gene. The chain employs TRBV11-3 and TRBJ2-7; 11 positions agree with TRBD1. The germline V gene has CDR1 SGHNT and CDR2 YENEEA. Trimming cost V 5 bases and J 5 bases; bases outside gene matches: 5. The CDR3 has 14 residues. This CDR3 reads CASSNRDRGNEQYF. The DNA read from the CDR3 is TGTGCCAGCAGCAACCGGGACAGGGGGAACGAG.